The next 12 T cell receptor beta chains were all read from a single sample in a study of cytomegalovirus exposure and HLA in healthy donors. Sequenced by immunoSEQ multiplex PCR; TCRdb stores in-frame clones only, minus some. This table holds about 130,000 clones, roughly 87% found once. Input material: PBMCs. These receptors came from a woman under 30 in good health and CMV-seropositive.

The chain has TRBV5-3 and TRBJ1-5, with D unclear. TRBV5-3 carries the ORF label, with uncertain function. The CDR3 loop spans 17 amino acids. V lost 0 bases, J lost 3 bases, and 16 bases lay in between. The CDR3 bases are TGTGCCAGAAGCTTGGATCACGTTGGGCCTCACAATCAGCCCCAGCATTTT. Translated, it gives CARSLDHVGPHNQPQHF.

The chain has TRBV6-1 and TRBJ2-2; D might be TRBD1 (5 bases). The CDR3 length is 12 residues. Germline-derived CDR1 and CDR2 are MNHNS and SASEGT. V lost 7 bases to trimming and J lost 8 bases, with 11 bases between them. The CDR3 DNA is TGTGCCAGCAACCTTGGGGCGGGGGAGCTGTTTTTT. Protein product: CASNLGAGELFF.

V usage is TRBV28 and J usage is TRBJ2-7, with 9 bases matching TRBD1. CDR1 MDHEN and CDR2 SYDVKM come from the germline V gene. J gave up 2 bases and V 5 bases, and 19 bases lay outside the gene matches. The CDR3 spans 19 residues. DNA for the CDR3: TGTGCCAGCAGTCCGACCGGGACAGGGATTCCATTGGTTCCCTACGAGCAGTACTTC. It is translated as CASSPTGTGIPLVPYEQYF.

V is TRBV5-1 and J is TRBJ2-1; a possible D gene is TRBD1 (5 bases). Deletions cut 4 bases from V and 7 bases from J, with 9 bases between. The CDR3 length is 12 residues. The germline gives CDR1 SGHRS, CDR2 YFSETQ. The CDR3 nucleotides are TGCGCCAGCAGCCCAGGGATGAATGAGCAGTTCTTC. Translation gives CASSPGMNEQFF. Looking up the rest from reference TRBV5-1 and TRBJ2-1 gives the full variable domain: KAGVTQTPRYLIKTRGQQVTLSCSPISGHRSVSWYQQTPGQGLQFLFEYFSETQRNKGNFPGRFSGRQFSNSRSEMNVSTLELGDSALYLCASSPGMNEQFFGPGTRLTVL.

This chain links TRBV7-6 with TRBJ2-1, with TRBD2 identical over 10 bases. The trim removed 4 bases at V and 8 bases at J, leaving 8 bases unmatched. This CDR3 is built from 15 residues. Per the germline V gene, CDR1 is SGHVS and CDR2 is FNYEAQ. CDR3 residues: CASSYSSGGKDEQFF. DNA for the CDR3: TGTGCCAGCAGCTACTCTAGCGGGGGTAAAGATGAGCAGTTCTTC.

This chain connects TRBV7-6 to TRBJ2-3; TRBD2 matches 8 bases. Germline V lookup: CDR1 SGHVS, CDR2 FNYEAQ. CDR3 size: 16 residues. The J segment lost 2 bases and the V segment lost 5 bases, leaving 9 bases of the junction unmatched. As DNA, the CDR3 is TGTGCCAGCAGCCAGGGCCCACTAGCGGTCACAGATACGCAGTATTTT. Its protein is CASSQGPLAVTDTQYF.

V usage is TRBV28 and J usage is TRBJ2-1; 9 bases align to TRBD2. The CDR3 sequence is 14 residues long. Per germline, CDR1 MDHEN and CDR2 SYDVKM. V lost 10 bases and J lost 4; bases outside the gene matches: 8. CDR3 sequence: CAIMRGGRYNEQFF. Written as DNA, the CDR3 is TGTGCCATCATGCGGGGGGGCCGGTACAATGAGCAGTTCTTC.

The V and J genes are TRBV5-1 and TRBJ1-3; TRBD1 aligns across 8 bases. Trimming at V came to 1 base and at J to 4 bases, leaving 1 base not matched to a gene. The germline V gene encodes CDR1 SGHRS and CDR2 YFSETQ. CDR3 size: 14 residues. The CDR3 DNA reads TGCGCCAGCAGCTTGTCAGGGGGCGGAAACACCATATATTTT. As protein: CASSLSGGGNTIYF.

The rearrangement links TRBV18 to TRBJ2-2; 7 nucleotides align to TRBD1. In germline, CDR1 is KGHSH, CDR2 LQKENI. This CDR3 has 18 amino acids. The trim removed 0 bases at V and 0 bases at J, leaving 7 bases unmatched. The DNA for the CDR3 is TGTGCCAGCTCACCACCCGGGACAGCGTTCGCGAACACCGGGGAGCTGTTTTTT. Protein: CASSPPGTAFANTGELFF.

The genes are TRBV28 and TRBJ2-7; 9 positions agree with TRBD1. V gave up 5 bases and J gave up 6 bases; unmatched junction bases: 17. Germline V gene data show CDR1 as MDHEN and CDR2 as SYDVKM. This CDR3 is 17 amino acids long. The CDR3 region has the DNA TGTGCCAGCAGTCCTAACATCCGGGAACAGGGGGCGGGCGAGCAGTACTTC. The encoded protein is CASSPNIREQGAGEQYF.

The V and J genes are TRBV6-5 and TRBJ1-4; D gene uncertain. CDR1 and CDR2 from the germline V gene are MNHEY and SVGAGI. This CDR3 contains 13 residues. V was clipped by 6 bases and J by 8 bases, with 13 bases between them. The CDR3 region is CASSERTGEKLFF. CDR3 in DNA: TGTGCCAGCAGCGAACGAACGGGGGAAAAACTGTTTTTT.

The V and J genes are TRBV21-1 and TRBJ2-2; the table's D call, TRBD1, has no DNA check behind it. TRBV21-1 is assigned pseudogene status. This CDR3 comprises 15 residues. This CDR3 reads CASSRQGKLTGELFF. The CDR3 nucleotides are TGTGCCAGCAGCAGACAGGGAAAACTCACCGGGGAGCTGTTTTTT.